The sample holds a few counts of the clone carrying this TCR beta chain. What it binds is unknown. The data were taken from a study of OX40 agonist ivuxolimab in advanced cancers. The wider study: Across the patients, intravenous ivuxolimab was delivered every 2 weeks at 0.01 to 10 mg/kg. Therapy given before enrollment (anti-PD-1, anti-PD-L1 or anti-CTLA-4) was allowed, and over 35% had some. Two cutaneous melanoma patients and one hepatocellular carcinoma patient, three in all, had partial responses.

Study conclusions and caveats: Expanded clones were, on average, more numerous in CD8+ T cells than in CD4+.

TCRdb's copy holds only in-frame clones and misses some; the assay was immunoSEQ multiplex PCR. The sample has 100,000 or so clones, 87% seen once. This specimen consisted of CD4+ or CD8+ T cells sorted from blood, obtained in a trial of the OX40 agonist ivuxolimab. The sequence came from an adult with an advanced solid tumor such as melanoma, head and neck, liver or kidney cancer.

Here the CDR3 reads CASSYSAGAHNEQFF. In nucleotides, the CDR3 is TGTGCCAGCAGTTACTCGGCGGGGGCTCACAATGAGCAGTTCTTC. The V and J genes are TRBV6-5 and TRBJ2-1, with D possibly matching TRBD2 (7 bases). V was shortened by 0 bases and J by 5 bases, with 11 bases between the two germline ends. Germline V gene lookup returns CDR1 MNHEY and CDR2 SVGAGI. The CDR3 runs to 15 residues.